This T cell receptor (beta chain) was sequenced during a study of pediatric ulcerative colitis. Whole-study findings and limits: Ulcerative colitis patients shared more blood-rectal clones than controls. A couple of patients' blood samples yielded substantially fewer templates.

During colonoscopy, one to two rectal pinch biopsies were collected. Both ends counted, the CDR3 spans 15 residues. CDR1 and CDR2 (germline): MDHEN, SYDVKM. A remark on this clone: The antigen is undetermined. No conserved phenylalanine or tryptophan ends this CDR3, so it is likely a read error. It is unclear where the CDR3 begins or ends on the DNA, so no DNA is shown, and the CDR3 is as TCRdb lists it.

Assay: immunoSEQ multiplex PCR; the TCRdb copy retains only in-frame clones and omits some. The sample yields over 10,000 clones, around 77% seen once. The specimen sequenced was gut tissue. The chain uses TRBV28 and TRBJ2-7; the D call in the table, TRBD2, was not verified against the DNA. The TCR comes from a boy between 10 and 17 years old who was a control in a study of pediatric ulcerative colitis. The CDR3 spells CASSLLVSSIVLGFG.